This T cell receptor (beta chain) is from a study of shared clonotypes between healthy human individuals. Every subset had its genomic DNA shared out evenly among several immunoSEQ plates. TCRdb keeps only in-frame clones here, not all; method: immunoSEQ multiplex PCR. Seen here are approximately 460,000 clones, approximately 71% observed once, and the top ten hold more than 10%. Germline V gene lookup returns CDR1 MNHEY and CDR2 SMNVEV (reference sequence). CDR3 length equals 16 residues. Trimming took 5 bases from V and 5 from J; bases not matched to a gene: 9. Points on this clone: Its specificity is unknown.

Findings and caveats of the study: With few donors, the genetic and exposure-history diversity represented was limited.

Sequenced sample: PBMCs. This receptor was identified in a woman aged 40 to 50 in good health. Some clones in this sample may be carry-over from other donors' samples. The chain joins TRBV27 to TRBJ2-2; 9 nucleotides align to TRBD2. CDR3 in DNA: TGTGCCAGCAGTCTCTCACTAGCGGGTGGGACCGGGGAGCTGTTTTTT. Translated, it gives CASSLSLAGGTGELFF.